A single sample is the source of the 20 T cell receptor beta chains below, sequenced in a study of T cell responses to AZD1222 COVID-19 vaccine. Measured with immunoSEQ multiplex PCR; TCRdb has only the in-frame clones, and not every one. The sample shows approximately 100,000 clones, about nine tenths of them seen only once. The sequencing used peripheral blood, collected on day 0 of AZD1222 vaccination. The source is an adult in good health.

CDR3 bases: TGTGCCAGCAGATCTCGGGGCTTCCGAGCTTTCTTT. This gives the protein CASRSRGFRAFF. V usage is TRBV28 and J usage is TRBJ1-1, with D tentatively TRBD1 (5 bases). Germline-derived CDR1 and CDR2 are MDHEN and SYDVKM. The CDR3 sequence is 12 residues long. The V end lost 6 bases, the J end lost 10 bases, and 15 bases lay between the germline ends.

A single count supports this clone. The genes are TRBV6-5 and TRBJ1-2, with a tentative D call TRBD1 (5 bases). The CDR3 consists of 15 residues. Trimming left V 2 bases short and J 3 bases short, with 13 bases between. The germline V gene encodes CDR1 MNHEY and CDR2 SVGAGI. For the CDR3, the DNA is TGTGCCAGCAGTTACCTCGCAGGGAGTGACTATGGCTACACCTTC. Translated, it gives CASSYLAGSDYGYTF.

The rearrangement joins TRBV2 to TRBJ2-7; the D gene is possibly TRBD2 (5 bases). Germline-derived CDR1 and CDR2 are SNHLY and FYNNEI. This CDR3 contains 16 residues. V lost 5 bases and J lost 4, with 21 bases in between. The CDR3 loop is CASSRRWRPTPYEQYF. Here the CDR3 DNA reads TGTGCCAGCAGTAGACGGTGGAGGCCAACCCCTTACGAGCAGTACTTC.

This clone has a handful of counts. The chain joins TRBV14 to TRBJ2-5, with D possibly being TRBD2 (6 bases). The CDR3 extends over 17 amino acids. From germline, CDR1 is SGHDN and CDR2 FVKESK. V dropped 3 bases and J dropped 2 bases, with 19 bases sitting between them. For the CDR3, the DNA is TGTGCCAGCAGCCACCTCGGATCACCGGGACTTCAAGAGACCCAGTACTTC. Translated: CASSHLGSPGLQETQYF. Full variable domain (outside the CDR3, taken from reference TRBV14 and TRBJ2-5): EAGVTQFPSHSVIEKGQTVTLRCDPISGHDNLYWYRRVMGKEIKFLLHFVKESKQDESGMPNNRFLAERTGGTYSTLKVQPAELEDSGVYFCASSHLGSPGLQETQYFGPGTRLLVL.

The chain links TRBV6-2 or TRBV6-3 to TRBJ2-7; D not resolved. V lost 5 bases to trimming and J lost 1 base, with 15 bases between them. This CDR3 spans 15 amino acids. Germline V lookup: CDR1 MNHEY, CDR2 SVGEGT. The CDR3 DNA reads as TGTGCCAGCAGTCCCTTACGGACCATTTCCTACGAGCAGTACTTC. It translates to CASSPLRTISYEQYF.

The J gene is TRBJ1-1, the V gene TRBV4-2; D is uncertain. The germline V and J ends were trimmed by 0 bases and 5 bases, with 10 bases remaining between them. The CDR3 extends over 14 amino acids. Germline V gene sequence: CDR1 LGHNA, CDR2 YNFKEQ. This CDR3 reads CASSQDYSGTEAFF. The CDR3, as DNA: TGTGCCAGCAGCCAAGATTATTCGGGTACTGAAGCTTTCTTT.

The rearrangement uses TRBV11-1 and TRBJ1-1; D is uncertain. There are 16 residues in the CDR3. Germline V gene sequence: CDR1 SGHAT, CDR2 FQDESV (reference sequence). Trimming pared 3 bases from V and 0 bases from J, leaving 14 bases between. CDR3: CASSFDGSFMNTEAFF. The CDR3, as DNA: TGTGCCAGCAGCTTTGACGGGTCCTTCATGAACACTGAAGCTTTCTTT.

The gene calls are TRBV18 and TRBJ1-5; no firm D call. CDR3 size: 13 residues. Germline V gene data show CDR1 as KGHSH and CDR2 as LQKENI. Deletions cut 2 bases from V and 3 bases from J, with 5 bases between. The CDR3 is CASSPDINQPQHF. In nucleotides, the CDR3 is TGTGCCAGCTCACCAGACATCAATCAGCCCCAGCATTTT. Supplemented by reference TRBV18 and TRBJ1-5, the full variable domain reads NAGVMQNPRHLVRRRGQEARLRCSPMKGHSHVYWYRQLPEEGLKFMVYLQKENIIDESGMPKERFSAEFPKEGPSILRIQQVVRGDSAAYFCASSPDINQPQHFGDGTRLSIL.

The CDR3 spells CASSPQMNTEAFF. The CDR3 DNA follows: TGTGCCAGCAGCCCCCAAATGAACACTGAAGCTTTCTTT. The chain has TRBV16 and TRBJ1-1; D not resolved. This CDR3 region has 13 residues. Germline V gene lookup returns CDR1 KGHSY and CDR2 FQNENV. Trimming took 4 bases from V and 0 from J, leaving 6 bases between them.

The CDR3, as DNA: TGTGCCAGCAGCCTTGATGGACTGACCAACTCCTACGAGCAGTACTTC. Its translation: CASSLDGLTNSYEQYF. The rearrangement uses TRBV5-4 and TRBJ2-7; D might be TRBD2 (5 bases). CDR1 and CDR2 (germline): SGHNT, YYREEE (reference sequence). Trimming removed 4 bases at V and 0 bases at J, with 17 bases between. The CDR3 is made up of 16 amino acids.

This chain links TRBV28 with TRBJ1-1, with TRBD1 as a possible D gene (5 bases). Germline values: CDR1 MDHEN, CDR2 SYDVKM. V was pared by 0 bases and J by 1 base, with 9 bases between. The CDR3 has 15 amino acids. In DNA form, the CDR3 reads TGTGCCAGCAGTTTATGGGGGACGGCGAACACTGAAGCTTTCTTT. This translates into CASSLWGTANTEAFF. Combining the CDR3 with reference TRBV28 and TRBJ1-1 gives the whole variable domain DVKVTQSSRYLVKRTGEKVFLECVQDMDHENMFWYRQDPGLGLRLIYFSYDVKMKEKGDIPEGYSVSREKKERFSLILESASTNQTSMYLCASSLWGTANTEAFFGQGTRLTVV.

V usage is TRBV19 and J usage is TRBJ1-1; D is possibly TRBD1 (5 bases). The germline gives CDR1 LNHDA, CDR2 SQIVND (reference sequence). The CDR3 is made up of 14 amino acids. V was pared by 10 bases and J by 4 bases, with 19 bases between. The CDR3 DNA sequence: TGTGCCACCCGAAAGGGGCCTGCGGGCACTGAAGCTTTCTTT. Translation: CATRKGPAGTEAFF.

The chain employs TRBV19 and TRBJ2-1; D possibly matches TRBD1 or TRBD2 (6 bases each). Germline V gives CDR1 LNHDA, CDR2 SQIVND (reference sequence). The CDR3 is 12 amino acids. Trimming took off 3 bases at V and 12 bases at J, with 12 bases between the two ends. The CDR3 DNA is TGTGCCAGTAGTATTGGGGGGCAAGGGCAGTTCTTC. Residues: CASSIGGQGQFF.

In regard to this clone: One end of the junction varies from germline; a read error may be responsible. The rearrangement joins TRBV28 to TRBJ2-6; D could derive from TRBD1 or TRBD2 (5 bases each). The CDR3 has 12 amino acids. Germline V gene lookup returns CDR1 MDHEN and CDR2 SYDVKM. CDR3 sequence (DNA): TGTGCCAGCAGCTTATGGGGGAACGTCCTGACTTTC. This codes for CASSLWGNVLTF.

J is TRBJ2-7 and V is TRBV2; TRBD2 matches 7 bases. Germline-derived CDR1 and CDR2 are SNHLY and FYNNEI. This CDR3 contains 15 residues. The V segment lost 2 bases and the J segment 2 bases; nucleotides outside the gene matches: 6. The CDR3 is CASSEWASGAYEQYF. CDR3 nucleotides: TGTGCCAGCAGTGAATGGGCTAGCGGAGCCTACGAGCAGTACTTC.

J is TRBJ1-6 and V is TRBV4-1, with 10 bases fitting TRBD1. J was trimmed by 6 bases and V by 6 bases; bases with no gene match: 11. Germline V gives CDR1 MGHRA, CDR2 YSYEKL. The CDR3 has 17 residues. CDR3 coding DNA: TGCGCCAGCAGAGGGACAGGGGTCCCCGCCATTAATTCACCCCTCCACTTT. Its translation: CASRGTGVPAINSPLHF.

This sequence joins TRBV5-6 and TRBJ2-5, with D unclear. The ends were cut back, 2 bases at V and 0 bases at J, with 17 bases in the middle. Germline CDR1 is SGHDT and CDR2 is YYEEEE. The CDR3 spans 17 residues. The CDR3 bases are TGTGCCAGCAGCTTCGGCCCCACCCCAAGGTACCAAGAGACCCAGTACTTC. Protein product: CASSFGPTPRYQETQYF.

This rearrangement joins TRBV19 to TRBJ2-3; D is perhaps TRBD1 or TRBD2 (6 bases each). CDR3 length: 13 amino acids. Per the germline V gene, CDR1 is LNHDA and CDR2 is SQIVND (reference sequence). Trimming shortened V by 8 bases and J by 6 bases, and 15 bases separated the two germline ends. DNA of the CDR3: TGTGCCAGTCGATCTCGGGGGCCTGATACGCAGTATTTT. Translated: CASRSRGPDTQYF.

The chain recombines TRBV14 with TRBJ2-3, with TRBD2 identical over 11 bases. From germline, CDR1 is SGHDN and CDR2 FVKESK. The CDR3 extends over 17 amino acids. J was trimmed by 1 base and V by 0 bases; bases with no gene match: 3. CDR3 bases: TGTGCCAGCAGCCAAGATCTAGCGGGAGGAGGCACAGATACGCAGTATTTT. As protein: CASSQDLAGGGTDTQYF.

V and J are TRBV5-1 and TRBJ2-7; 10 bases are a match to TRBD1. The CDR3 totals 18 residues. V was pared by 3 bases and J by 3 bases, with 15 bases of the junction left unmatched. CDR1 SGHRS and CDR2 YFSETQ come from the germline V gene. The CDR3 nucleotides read TGCGCCAGCAGCTCGTACCGGGACAGGGGCACAGTAGGCTACGAGCAGTACTTC. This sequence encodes CASSSYRDRGTVGYEQYF.